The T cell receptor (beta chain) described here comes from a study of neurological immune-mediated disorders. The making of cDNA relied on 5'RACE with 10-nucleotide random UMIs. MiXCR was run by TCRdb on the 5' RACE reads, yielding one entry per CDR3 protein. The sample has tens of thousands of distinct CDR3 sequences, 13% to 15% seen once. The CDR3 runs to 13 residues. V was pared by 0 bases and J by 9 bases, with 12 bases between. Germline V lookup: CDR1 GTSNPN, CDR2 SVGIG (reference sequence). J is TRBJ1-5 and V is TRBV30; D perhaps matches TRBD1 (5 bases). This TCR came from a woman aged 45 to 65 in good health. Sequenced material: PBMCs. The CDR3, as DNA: TGTGCCTGGAGTGTCAGGGCGCCGGGGCCCCAGCATTTT. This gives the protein CAWSVRAPGPQHF.